This paragraph reports one T cell receptor (beta chain). The sample originates from a study of cytotoxic CD8 clonotypes in ibrutinib-treated CLL. The V segment lost 4 bases and the J segment 0 bases; nucleotides outside the gene matches: 5. This CDR3 is 15 amino acids long. In germline, CDR1 is SGHTA, CDR2 FQGNSA. Produced via immunoSEQ multiplex PCR; TCRdb's table is partial and in-frame only. The sample carries 200,000 or so clones, 70% to 75% recorded once. The sample consisted of PBMCs, taken after 12 months of ibrutinib treatment. The sequence came from a human donor with chronic lymphocytic leukemia. The J gene is TRBJ2-7, the V gene TRBV7-2; 8 nucleotides line up with TRBD2. The CDR3: CASSSISGDSYEQYF. The CDR3 DNA reads as TGTGCCAGCAGCTCCATTAGCGGGGACTCCTACGAGCAGTACTTC.